The source of this T cell receptor (beta chain) is a study of T cell changes during pregnancy in multiple sclerosis. Germline V gene data show CDR1 as MNHEY and CDR2 as SMNVEV (reference sequence). This CDR3 has 16 residues. The trim removed 7 bases at V and 7 bases at J, leaving 14 bases unmatched. Sequencing used immunoSEQ multiplex PCR; TCRdb keeps in-frame clones, though not all of them. Among 50,000 to 65,000 clones listed, approximately 90% were seen once. This receptor was obtained from a female donor with multiple sclerosis, enrolled in a pregnancy study. The chain carries TRBV27 and TRBJ1-4; 8 bases match TRBD1. The source was peripheral blood, collected after pregnancy. DNA of the CDR3: TGTGCCAGCACCCGGTCGGGCAGGGGGCGGGGTGAAAAACTGTTTTTT. Translated: CASTRSGRGRGEKLFF.